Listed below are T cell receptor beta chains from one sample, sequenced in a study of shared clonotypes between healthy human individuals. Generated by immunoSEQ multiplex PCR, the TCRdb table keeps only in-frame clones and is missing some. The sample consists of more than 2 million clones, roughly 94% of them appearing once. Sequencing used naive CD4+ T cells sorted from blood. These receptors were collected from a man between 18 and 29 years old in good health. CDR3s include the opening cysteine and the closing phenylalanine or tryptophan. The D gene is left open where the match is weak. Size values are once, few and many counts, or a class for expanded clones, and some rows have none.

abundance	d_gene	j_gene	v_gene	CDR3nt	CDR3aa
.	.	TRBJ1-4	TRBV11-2	TGTGCCAGCAGCCTGGGACCTAATGAAAAACTGTTTTTT	CASSLGPNEKLFF
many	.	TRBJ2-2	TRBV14	TGTGCCAGCGCTCGACAGTGGACCGGGGAGCTGTTTTTT	CASARQWTGELFF
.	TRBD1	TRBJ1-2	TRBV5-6	TGTGCCAGCAGCGCCGCCCGGGACAGGGGCTATGGCTACACCTTC	CASSAARDRGYGYTF
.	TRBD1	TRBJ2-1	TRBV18	TGTGCCAGCTCACTCGGACAGGGGGCACTTAATGAGCAGTTCTTC	CASSLGQGALNEQFF
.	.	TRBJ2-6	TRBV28	TGTGCCAGCAGCCTACAGGCTGGGGCCAACGTCCTGACTTTC	CASSLQAGANVLTF
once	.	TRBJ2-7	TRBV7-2	TGTGCCAGCAGCTCATCTCCTCTGGGCTTCTACGAGCAGTACTTC	CASSSSPLGFYEQYF
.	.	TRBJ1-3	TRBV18	TGTGCCACCGCGGCCGGGGTTTCCTCTGGAAACACCATATATTTT	CATAAGVSSGNTIYF
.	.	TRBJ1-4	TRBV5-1	TGCGCCAGCAGCTTGGGCCATGAGGGACATACAGAAAAACTGTTTTTT	CASSLGHEGHTEKLFF
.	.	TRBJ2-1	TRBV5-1	TGCGCCAGCACCTTGAGTCGGGGAAGCTCCTACAATGAGCAGTTCTTC	CASTLSRGSSYNEQFF
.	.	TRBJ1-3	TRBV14	TGTGCCAGCAGCCAAGGCCTACGAAACACCATATATTTT	CASSQGLRNTIYF
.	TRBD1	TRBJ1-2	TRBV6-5	TGTGCCAGCAATGCCGGGACAGGGGGCGTTGGCTACACCTTC	CASNAGTGGVGYTF
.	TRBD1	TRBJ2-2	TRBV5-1	TGCGCCAGCAGCCATCAACAGGGGGACACCGGGGAGCTGTTTTTT	CASSHQQGDTGELFF
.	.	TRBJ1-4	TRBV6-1	TGTGCCAGCAGTGCCGAAAATGAAAAACTGTTTTTT	CASSAENEKLFF
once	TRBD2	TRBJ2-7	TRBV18	TGTGCCAGCTCGCCTCCACTAGCGGGAGTAGAAGAGCAGTACTTC	CASSPPLAGVEEQYF
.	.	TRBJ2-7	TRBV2	TGTGCCAGCAGTGAAAGCTTGGGACAAACCTACGAGCAGTACTTC	CASSESLGQTYEQYF
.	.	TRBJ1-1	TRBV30	TGTGCCTGGAGTGCCCAGACAGGTACTGAAGCTTTCTTT	CAWSAQTGTEAFF
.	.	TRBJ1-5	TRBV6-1	TGTGCCAGCAGTCGGACAGTGGATCAGCCCCAGCATTTT	CASSRTVDQPQHF
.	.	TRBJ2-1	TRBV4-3	TGCGCCAGCAGCCAAGTTAATGCCGGCTTCGGGGAGCAGTTCTTC	CASSQVNAGFGEQFF
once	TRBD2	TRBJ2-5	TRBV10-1	TGCGCCAGCAGTGTTGGACTAGCGGGATTACGGGAGACCCAGTACTTC	CASSVGLAGLRETQYF
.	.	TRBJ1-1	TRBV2	TGTGCCAGCAGTGAAGCGTGGTCCACTGAAGCTTTCTTT	CASSEAWSTEAFF
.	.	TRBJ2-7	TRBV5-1	TGCGCCAGCAGCGTGGGACATTCCTACGAGCAGTACTTC	CASSVGHSYEQYF
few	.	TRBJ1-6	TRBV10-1	TGCGCCAGCAGTGACGGATTCGAGCCCCTCCACTTT	CASSDGFEPLHF
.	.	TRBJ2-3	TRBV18	TGTGCCAGCTCAACGCGGTTAGCACAAGATACGCAGTATTTT	CASSTRLAQDTQYF
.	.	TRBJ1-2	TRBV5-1	TGCGCCAGCAGCTTGGGACAGACTACGACTAACTATGGCTACACCTTC	CASSLGQTTTNYGYTF
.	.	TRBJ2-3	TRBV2	TGTGCCAGCGGACGGGAGCGAACAGATACGCAGTATTTT	CASGRERTDTQYF
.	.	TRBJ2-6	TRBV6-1	TGTGCCAGCAGTGAAGCAGTGGGTCACTCTGGGGCCAACGTCCTGACTTTC	CASSEAVGHSGANVLTF
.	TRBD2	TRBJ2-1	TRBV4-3	TGCGCCAGCAGCCCCTTACGGACTAGCTACAATGAGCAGTTCTTC	CASSPLRTSYNEQFF
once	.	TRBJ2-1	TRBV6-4	TGTGCCAGCAGTGTTTCCGGCGGGCGAGTTTACAATGAGCAGTTCTTC	CASSVSGGRVYNEQFF
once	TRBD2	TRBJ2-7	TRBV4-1	TGCGCCAGCAGCCAAGGGCTAGCGGGGAACTACGAGCAGTACTTC	CASSQGLAGNYEQYF
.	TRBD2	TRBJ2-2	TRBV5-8	TGTGCCAGCAGCACCCTTCAGAAAATCAAAGCGGGAGGGGAGCTGTTTTTT	CASSTLQKIKAGGELFF
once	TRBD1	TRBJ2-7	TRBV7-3	TGTGCCAGCAGCTTCGACAGGGGAAGGGAGCAGTACTTC	CASSFDRGREQYF
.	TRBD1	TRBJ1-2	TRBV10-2	TGCGCCAGCAGTGGAACATATCGGGACAGTGTGTATGGCTACACCTTC	CASSGTYRDSVYGYTF
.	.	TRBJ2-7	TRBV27	TGTGCCAGCAGTACGTCAGGGACTCACTACGAGCAGTACTTC	CASSTSGTHYEQYF
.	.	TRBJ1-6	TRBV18	TGTGCCAGCTCACCAGGGAATTATAATTCACCCCTCCACTTT	CASSPGNYNSPLHF
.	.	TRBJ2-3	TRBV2	TGTGCCAGCAGGGGGGAGGGGGTTAGCACAGATACGCAGTATTTT	CASRGEGVSTDTQYF
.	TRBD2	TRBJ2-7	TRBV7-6	TGTGCCAGCAGCCCGACTAGCGGGAGCATCGGGGAGCAGTACTTC	CASSPTSGSIGEQYF
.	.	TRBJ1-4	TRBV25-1	TGTGCCAGCAGTGACCCGACAGGCGGACCACGGGAAAAACTGTTTTTT	CASSDPTGGPREKLFF
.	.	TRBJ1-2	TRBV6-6	TGTGCCAGCAACCGAGGGGAATATGGCTACACCTTC	CASNRGEYGYTF
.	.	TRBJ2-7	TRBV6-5	TGTGCCAGCAGCCCTAGGGCCGGAACCTACGAGCAGTACTTC	CASSPRAGTYEQYF
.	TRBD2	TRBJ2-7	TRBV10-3	TGTGCCACGCAGACTAGCGGGGCCTACGAGCAGTACTTC	CATQTSGAYEQYF
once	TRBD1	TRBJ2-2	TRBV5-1	TGCGCCAGCAGCTTGGATTCAGACAGGGTCGCCACCGGGGAGCTGTTTTTT	CASSLDSDRVATGELFF
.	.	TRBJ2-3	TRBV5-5	TGTGCCAGCAACACCTACAGCGGCATGGCTAGCACAGATACGCAGTATTTT	CASNTYSGMASTDTQYF
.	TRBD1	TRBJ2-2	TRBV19	TGTGCCAGTAACCATGGCCCAGCGGACAGGGACGGGGAGCTGTTTTTT	CASNHGPADRDGELFF
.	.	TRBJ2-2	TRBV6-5	TGTGCCAGCAGTTACTCTGGGGTCAGGGAGCTGTTTTTT	CASSYSGVRELFF
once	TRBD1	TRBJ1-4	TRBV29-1	TGCAGCGCAGGCTGGGGGACAGGGGGGAATGAAAAACTGTTTTTT	CSAGWGTGGNEKLFF
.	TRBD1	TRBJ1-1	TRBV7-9	TGTGCCAGCAGCCTAACAGGGGTGAACACTGAAGCTTTCTTT	CASSLTGVNTEAFF
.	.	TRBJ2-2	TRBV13	TGTGCCAGCATGGAGGGGGCGAACACCGGGGAGCTGTTTTTT	CASMEGANTGELFF
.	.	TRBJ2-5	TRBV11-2	TGTGCCAGCAGCTACTGGACAGCAGCGGCGGAGACCCAGTACTTC	CASSYWTAAAETQYF
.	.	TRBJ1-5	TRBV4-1	TGCGCCAGCAGCCAAGGAACAGCTGACAATCAGCCCCAGCATTTT	CASSQGTADNQPQHF
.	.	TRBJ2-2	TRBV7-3	TGTGCCAGCAGCTTAGGCCCGATGGGCACCGGGGAGCTGTTTTTT	CASSLGPMGTGELFF
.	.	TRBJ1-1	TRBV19	TGTGCCAGTAGTAATCCCCTCTGGGGTACTGAAGCTTTCTTT	CASSNPLWGTEAFF
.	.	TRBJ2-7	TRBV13	TGTGCCAGCAGCTTAGGGAAGGGATCCTACGAGCAGTACTTC	CASSLGKGSYEQYF
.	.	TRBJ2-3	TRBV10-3	TGTGCCATCAGTGAGTCAACGGGGGGCACAGATACGCAGTATTTT	CAISESTGGTDTQYF
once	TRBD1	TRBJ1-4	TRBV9	TGTGCCAGCAGCGTAGCGGAAGGTGAGGGGACAGGGGTTGAAAAACTGTTTTTT	CASSVAEGEGTGVEKLFF
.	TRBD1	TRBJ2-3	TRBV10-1	TGCGCCAGCAGTAGACAGGGGCTCACAGATACGCAGTATTTT	CASSRQGLTDTQYF